This passage covers 8 T cell receptor beta chains from one sample sequenced in a study (dated by TCRdb to between 2015 and 2016). Receptors were amplified or captured by RT-PCR. Sequencer: Illumina MiSeq. TCRdb reanalyzed the raw reads on its own, using fastp at Q25 for trimming and MiXCR for clone calling, and kept in-frame beta chains. Duplicate CDR3 protein sequences are folded into a single record with the most common DNA and genes. A total of about 680,000 distinct CDR3 sequences appear in this sample, approximately 15% of them only once. The leading ten clones occupy about 3.6% of the sample. What was sequenced was memory CD4+ T cells from blood. The receptors were gathered from a female donor in good health, serving as a healthy control.

The sample holds a few counts of this clonotype. This sequence joins TRBV6-1 and TRBJ2-7; D is undetermined. The CDR3 runs 15 residues. Germline V gene sequence: CDR1 MNHNS, CDR2 SASEGT. The V and J ends lost 7 bases and 1 base respectively, with 17 bases between them. The CDR3 region has the DNA TGTGCCAGCATGGCCAAGGCAGGCTTTTCCTACGAGCAGTACTTC. Its translation is CASMAKAGFSYEQYF.

The rearrangement uses TRBV5-6 and TRBJ2-7, with 7 bases aligning to TRBD1. Germline-derived CDR1 and CDR2 are SGHDT and YYEEEE. This CDR3 is built from 17 residues. Germline trimming cut 2 bases from V and 2 bases from J; bases unmatched to any gene: 13. The CDR3 sequence is CASSFRSTRDSAYEQYF. DNA of the CDR3: TGTGCCAGCAGCTTCCGTTCGACCCGGGACAGCGCCTACGAGCAGTACTTC.

Comments on this clonotype: Given a much more abundant clone one base away, this may be a read error. The rearrangement uses TRBV29-1 and TRBJ2-1; 10 bases are a match to TRBD2. Germline V gives CDR1 SQVTM, CDR2 ANQGSEA. CDR3 length: 13 amino acids. J lost 4 bases, V lost 8 bases, and 5 bases had no gene match. The CDR3 DNA is TGCAGCTCTGTACTAGCGGGATACAATGAGCAGTTCTTC. Its protein is CSSVLAGYNEQFF.

This clonotype was detected many times. The chain has TRBV12-3 or TRBV12-4 and TRBJ1-1, with D maybe TRBD1 (5 bases). The CDR3 runs 12 residues. V was trimmed by 5 bases and J by 11 bases, leaving 15 bases between them. CDR3 in DNA: TGTGCCAGCAGTCCAGGACAAGTTCTCGCTTTCTTT. It yields the protein CASSPGQVLAFF.

The rearrangement links TRBV9 to TRBJ2-2; 7 bases fit TRBD2. There are 17 residues in the CDR3. Trimming removed 0 bases from V and 2 bases from J; junction bases left unmatched: 7. The germline CDR1 and CDR2 sequences are SGDLS and YYNGEE. Here the CDR3 DNA reads TGTGCCAGCAGCGTAGGGGGAGGGAGTGGTAACACCGGGGAGCTGTTTTTT. Amino acid sequence: CASSVGGGSGNTGELFF.

The chain couples TRBV21-1 to TRBJ2-3. TRBV21-1 counts as a pseudogene. The CDR3 has 12 amino acids. The CDR3, as DNA: TGTGCCAGCAGCAACGGGCAAGATACGCAGTATTTT. Its translation: CASSNGQDTQYF.

V and J are TRBV20-1 and TRBJ2-3; D tentatively fits TRBD1 or TRBD2 (7 bases each). The CDR3 runs to 13 residues. V was shortened by 6 bases and J by 4 bases, with 14 bases between the two germline ends. The germline gives CDR1 DFQATT, CDR2 SNEGSKA (reference sequence). Written as DNA, the CDR3 is TGCAGTGCGGGGAGGGGGCTGGCAGATACGCAGTATTTT. Residues: CSAGRGLADTQYF.

The chain is built from TRBV21-1 and TRBJ2-6. TRBV21-1 is termed a pseudogene. The CDR3 covers 19 residues. For the CDR3, the DNA is TGTGCCAGCAGCTCCCTAATACAGCTCCTTCCGACTGGGGCCAACGTCCTGACTTTC. This gives the protein CASSSLIQLLPTGANVLTF.